This T cell receptor (beta chain) originates from a study of shared clonotypes between healthy human individuals. Findings and limits, study-wide: In this cohort, only blood was sampled, and tissue repertoires likely differ.

Details on this clone: Its antigen is unidentified.

Using around 200 ng DNA, approximately 30,000 T cell genomes, the sorted-subset replicate PCRs were run. How the authors handled the data: Filtering differed, since immunoSEQ gave only junction sequences and no quality scores. This table comes from immunoSEQ multiplex PCR, and its TCRdb copy is limited to in-frame clones, with some not included. The D gene and trimming were derived from the DNA, and the V and J assignments and clone size from that table. This table holds some 2,000,000 clones, roughly 95% found once. Germline loops: CDR1 SGHAT, CDR2 FQDESV (reference sequence). V gave up 6 bases and J gave up 3 bases; unmatched junction bases: 7. This CDR3 comprises 15 residues.

The sequence was collected from a man aged 18 to 30 in good health. This sequence joins TRBV11-1 and TRBJ2-1, with 8 bases lining up with TRBD1. The sample comprised naive CD4+ T cells sorted from blood. Subset meaning: CD45RA+ positively selected. In nucleotides, the CDR3 is TGTGCCAGCAGTCAAGGGACAGGCCACTACAATGAGCAGTTCTTC. Its protein product is CASSQGTGHYNEQFF.